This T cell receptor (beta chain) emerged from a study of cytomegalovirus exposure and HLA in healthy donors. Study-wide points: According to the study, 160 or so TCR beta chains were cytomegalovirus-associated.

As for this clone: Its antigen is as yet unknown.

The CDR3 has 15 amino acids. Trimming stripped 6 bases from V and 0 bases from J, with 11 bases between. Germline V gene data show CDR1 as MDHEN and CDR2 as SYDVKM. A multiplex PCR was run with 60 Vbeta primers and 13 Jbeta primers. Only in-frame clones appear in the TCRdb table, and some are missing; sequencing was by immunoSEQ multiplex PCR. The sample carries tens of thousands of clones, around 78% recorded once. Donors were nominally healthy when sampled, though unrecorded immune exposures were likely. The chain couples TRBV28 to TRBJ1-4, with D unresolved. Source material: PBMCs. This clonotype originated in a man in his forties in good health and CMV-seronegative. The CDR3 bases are TGTGCCAGCAGCCTCGTTACTCCAACTAATGAAAAACTGTTTTTT. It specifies CASSLVTPTNEKLFF.